One T cell receptor beta chain is described in this entry. The source of the sample is a study of blood T cell repertoires in COVID-19. The overall study: The analysed material was cDNA or gDNA that came from T cells, B-cell-depleted T cells, or PBMCs.

Repertoires were generated with immunoSEQ multiplex PCR, while TCRdb's copy carries only in-frame clones and drops some. The data contain approximately 150,000 clones, 88% of them singletons. Followed longitudinally, the Seattle patients had been enrolled during active infection. The clonotype originates from a human donor with COVID-19, enrolled during active disease. The donor label of this sample is uncertain. The source material was peripheral blood.

The CDR3 DNA sequence: TGTGCCAGTAGTATCACGGGACAGGGGACCTACGAGCAGTACTTC. Translation: CASSITGQGTYEQYF. J is TRBJ2-7 and V is TRBV19, with 10 bases fitting TRBD1. Germline CDR1 LNHDA, CDR2 SQIVND (reference sequence). CDR3 length equals 15 residues. With V trimmed by 3 bases and J by 2 bases, 4 bases remained unmatched.